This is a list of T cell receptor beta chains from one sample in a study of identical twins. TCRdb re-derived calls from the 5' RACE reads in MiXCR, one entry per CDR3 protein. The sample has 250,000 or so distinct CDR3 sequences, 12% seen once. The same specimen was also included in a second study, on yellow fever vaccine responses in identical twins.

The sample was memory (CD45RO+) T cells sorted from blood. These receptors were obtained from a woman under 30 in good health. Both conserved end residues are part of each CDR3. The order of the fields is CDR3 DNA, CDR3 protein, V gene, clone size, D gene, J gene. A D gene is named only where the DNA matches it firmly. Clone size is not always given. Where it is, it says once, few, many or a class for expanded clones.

CDR3 DNA: TGTGCCACCAGCAGAGGAACGAACACCGGGGAGCTGTTTTTT
CDR3 protein: CATSRGTNTGELFF
V gene: TRBV15
clone size: many
D gene: NA
J gene: TRBJ2-2

CDR3 DNA: TGTGCCAGTAGCCGCACCCAGGGGCGCACTATGAACACTGAAGCTTTCTTT
CDR3 protein: CASSRTQGRTMNTEAFF
V gene: TRBV19
clone size: many
D gene: NA
J gene: TRBJ1-1

CDR3 DNA: TGTGCCAGCAGCTTAAGACAGGCGGCTTCACCCCTCCACTTT
CDR3 protein: CASSLRQAASPLHF
V gene: TRBV7-9
clone size: many
D gene: NA
J gene: TRBJ1-6

CDR3 DNA: TGCAGTGCTTGGACACAGCAAGTTACCCAGTACTTC
CDR3 protein: CSAWTQQVTQYF
V gene: TRBV20-1
clone size: many
D gene: NA
J gene: TRBJ2-5

CDR3 DNA: TGTGCCAGCAGCCCCCAGGCCGCGAACACTGAAGCTTTCTTT
CDR3 protein: CASSPQAANTEAFF
V gene: TRBV7-2
clone size: NA
D gene: NA
J gene: TRBJ1-1

CDR3 DNA: TGTGCCAGCAGTCCCTCCCCCGGGGGGCGGAGGGAGACCCAGTACTTC
CDR3 protein: CASSPSPGGRRETQYF
V gene: TRBV12-3/TRBV12-4
clone size: NA
D gene: NA
J gene: TRBJ2-5

CDR3 DNA: TGTGCCAGCTCACCAGGTTCCGGGAGCACCGGGGAGCTGTTTTTT
CDR3 protein: CASSPGSGSTGELFF
V gene: TRBV18
clone size: few
D gene: NA
J gene: TRBJ2-2

CDR3 DNA: TGTGCCAGCAGCCGACAGGGGAGAACTGAAGCTTTCTTT
CDR3 protein: CASSRQGRTEAFF
V gene: TRBV7-2
clone size: many
D gene: TRBD1
J gene: TRBJ1-1

CDR3 DNA: TGTGCCACCGCCATCCAGTGGACCTACGAGCAGTACTTC
CDR3 protein: CATAIQWTYEQYF
V gene: TRBV6-1
clone size: few
D gene: NA
J gene: TRBJ2-7

CDR3 DNA: TGCAGCGGCGACAGGGGGAACACTGAAGCTTTCTTT
CDR3 protein: CSGDRGNTEAFF
V gene: TRBV29-1
clone size: few
D gene: TRBD1
J gene: TRBJ1-1

CDR3 DNA: TGTGCCAGCTCACCGAACGGGAGGGAGGGGAACACTGAAGCTTTCTTT
CDR3 protein: CASSPNGREGNTEAFF
V gene: TRBV18
clone size: few
D gene: NA
J gene: TRBJ1-1

CDR3 DNA: TGTGCCAGCAGCTCCGGGACAGGGCTGAACACTGAAGCTTTCTTT
CDR3 protein: CASSSGTGLNTEAFF
V gene: TRBV7-3
clone size: NA
D gene: TRBD1
J gene: TRBJ1-1

CDR3 DNA: TGCAGTGCTAGTGGTGGGGGGCCCGGGGAGCTGTTTTTT
CDR3 protein: CSASGGGPGELFF
V gene: TRBV20-1
clone size: few
D gene: NA
J gene: TRBJ2-2

CDR3 DNA: TGTGCCAGTAGTATAGGCGGGACCTTAAGTGGAGATGAGCAGTACTTC
CDR3 protein: CASSIGGTLSGDEQYF
V gene: TRBV19
clone size: few
D gene: NA
J gene: TRBJ2-7

CDR3 DNA: TGTGCCAGCAGCTTAGGAGCGGGGAAAAACATTCAGTACTTC
CDR3 protein: CASSLGAGKNIQYF
V gene: TRBV7-2
clone size: medium-sized
D gene: TRBD2
J gene: TRBJ2-4

CDR3 DNA: TGTGCCAGCAGCTTAGGGGGCGGACACCACCTGTGGGGGAACACTGAAGCTTTCTTT
CDR3 protein: CASSLGGGHHLWGNTEAFF
V gene: TRBV11-2
clone size: NA
D gene: NA
J gene: TRBJ1-1

CDR3 DNA: TGCGCCAGCAGCCAGGAAATACCGGGACAACTAGCCAAAAACATTCAGTACTTC
CDR3 protein: CASSQEIPGQLAKNIQYF
V gene: TRBV4-3
clone size: NA
D gene: NA
J gene: TRBJ2-4

CDR3 DNA: TGTGCCACCAGCAGAGGGACAGGACAGGGGGGACAGCCCCAGCATTTT
CDR3 protein: CATSRGTGQGGQPQHF
V gene: TRBV15
clone size: many
D gene: TRBD1
J gene: TRBJ1-5

CDR3 DNA: TGTGCCATCAGTGACACCCCCTGGCCGCAGGGTCCCCGAAAAACCTACGAGCAGTACTTC
CDR3 protein: CAISDTPWPQGPRKTYEQYF
V gene: TRBV10-3
clone size: few
D gene: NA
J gene: TRBJ2-7

CDR3 DNA: TGTGCCAGCAGCAGAGACCCACACAGGATCTCTGGAAACACCATATATTTT
CDR3 protein: CASSRDPHRISGNTIYF
V gene: TRBV21-1
clone size: NA
D gene: NA
J gene: TRBJ1-3

CDR3 DNA: TGTGCCAGCAGCTCACCCTCTGGGCGGGGTAACTACAATGAGCAGTTCTTC
CDR3 protein: CASSSPSGRGNYNEQFF
V gene: TRBV5-6
clone size: many
D gene: NA
J gene: TRBJ2-1

CDR3 DNA: TGCGCCAGCAGCCAAGCCTCAGGGATATCTGGGGCCAACGTCCTGACTTTC
CDR3 protein: CASSQASGISGANVLTF
V gene: TRBV4-3
clone size: few
D gene: NA
J gene: TRBJ2-6

CDR3 DNA: TGTGCCAGCAGCTTACCGTACAATGAGCAGTTCTTC
CDR3 protein: CASSLPYNEQFF
V gene: TRBV11-1
clone size: many
D gene: NA
J gene: TRBJ2-1

CDR3 DNA: TGTGCCAGCAGCCAAGGGACGGGGGATACGCAGTATTTT
CDR3 protein: CASSQGTGDTQYF
V gene: TRBV3-1
clone size: NA
D gene: NA
J gene: TRBJ2-3

CDR3 DNA: TGTGCCAGCAGGCGGGGGACTAGCGTTCTCAGCTCCTACGAGCAGTACTTC
CDR3 protein: CASRRGTSVLSSYEQYF
V gene: TRBV28
clone size: NA
D gene: TRBD2
J gene: TRBJ2-7

CDR3 DNA: TGTGCCAGCAGCTTAGCTGGGCTCGTCGGGAGGGCCCGTCCAGATACGCAGTATTTT
CDR3 protein: CASSLAGLVGRARPDTQYF
V gene: TRBV7-2
clone size: NA
D gene: TRBD2
J gene: TRBJ2-3

CDR3 DNA: TGTGCCAGCAGCTCCCCAGGGGGAGGTGAAAAACTGTTTTTT
CDR3 protein: CASSSPGGGEKLFF
V gene: TRBV7-2
clone size: many
D gene: TRBD1
J gene: TRBJ1-4

CDR3 DNA: TGCAGTGCTAGTACTAGCGGGGGGGCGGTTGAGCAGTTCTTC
CDR3 protein: CSASTSGGAVEQFF
V gene: TRBV20-1
clone size: many
D gene: TRBD2
J gene: TRBJ2-1

CDR3 DNA: TGTGCCATCAGGGGACAGGGTGGGGCCAACGTCCTGACTTTC
CDR3 protein: CAIRGQGGANVLTF
V gene: TRBV10-3
clone size: NA
D gene: TRBD1
J gene: TRBJ2-6

CDR3 DNA: TGCGCCAGCAGCCAAGCCGGGACAGGGGACAATGAGCAGTTCTTC
CDR3 protein: CASSQAGTGDNEQFF
V gene: TRBV4-1
clone size: few
D gene: TRBD1
J gene: TRBJ2-1

CDR3 DNA: TGTGCCAGCAGTTTACAGGTTAACACCGGGGAGCTGTTTTTT
CDR3 protein: CASSLQVNTGELFF
V gene: TRBV12-3/TRBV12-4
clone size: many
D gene: NA
J gene: TRBJ2-2

CDR3 DNA: TGTGCCAGCAGTCCCCGGACAGGGGGCACTGAAAAACTGTTTTTT
CDR3 protein: CASSPRTGGTEKLFF
V gene: TRBV6-1
clone size: few
D gene: TRBD1
J gene: TRBJ1-4

CDR3 DNA: TGTGCCAGCAGCCATCCGACTAGCGGAGCCTACGAGCAGTACTTC
CDR3 protein: CASSHPTSGAYEQYF
V gene: TRBV3-1
clone size: NA
D gene: TRBD2
J gene: TRBJ2-7

CDR3 DNA: TGTGCCATCCCCGACAGGAGCAAGGGGAATGAGCAGTTCTTC
CDR3 protein: CAIPDRSKGNEQFF
V gene: TRBV19
clone size: few
D gene: NA
J gene: TRBJ2-1

CDR3 DNA: TGTGCCACCAGCAGAGAACTCCGAGCAGGGCCTAACTATGGCTACACCTTC
CDR3 protein: CATSRELRAGPNYGYTF
V gene: TRBV15
clone size: many
D gene: NA
J gene: TRBJ1-2

CDR3 DNA: TGCAGTGCTCCCGACGGGGGCCACAATCAGCCCCAGCATTTT
CDR3 protein: CSAPDGGHNQPQHF
V gene: TRBV20-1
clone size: few
D gene: NA
J gene: TRBJ1-5

CDR3 DNA: TGTGCCAGCTCACCGAAATCCACAGATACGCAGTATTTT
CDR3 protein: CASSPKSTDTQYF
V gene: TRBV18
clone size: many
D gene: NA
J gene: TRBJ2-3

CDR3 DNA: TGTGCCAGCAGCTTAGCGCGTACAGATACTACGAACACCGGGGAGCTGTTTTTT
CDR3 protein: CASSLARTDTTNTGELFF
V gene: TRBV11-1
clone size: NA
D gene: NA
J gene: TRBJ2-2

CDR3 DNA: TGTGCCAGCAGCACCCGCGATGAGCAGTTCTTC
CDR3 protein: CASSTRDEQFF
V gene: TRBV28
clone size: NA
D gene: NA
J gene: TRBJ2-1

CDR3 DNA: TGTGCCAGCAGCCTCAGGGGACAGGGCCGCTCCTACAATGAGCAGTTCTTC
CDR3 protein: CASSLRGQGRSYNEQFF
V gene: TRBV7-2
clone size: few
D gene: TRBD1
J gene: TRBJ2-1

CDR3 DNA: TGCGCCAGCAGCCTTGACAGGGGCTCTGGGGCCAACGTCCTGACTTTC
CDR3 protein: CASSLDRGSGANVLTF
V gene: TRBV5-1
clone size: few
D gene: TRBD1
J gene: TRBJ2-6

CDR3 DNA: TGCAGCGTTGAAGGGACTAGCGGGTCCTACAATGAGCAGTTCTTC
CDR3 protein: CSVEGTSGSYNEQFF
V gene: TRBV29-1
clone size: NA
D gene: TRBD2
J gene: TRBJ2-1

CDR3 DNA: TGTGCCAGCAGCTTAGCTGAGGGCTGGAACACTGAAGCTTTCTTT
CDR3 protein: CASSLAEGWNTEAFF
V gene: TRBV7-9
clone size: NA
D gene: NA
J gene: TRBJ1-1

CDR3 DNA: TGCAGCGTTGGAGATTTTACAGATACGCAGTATTTT
CDR3 protein: CSVGDFTDTQYF
V gene: TRBV29-1
clone size: NA
D gene: NA
J gene: TRBJ2-3

CDR3 DNA: TGTGCCAGCAGCCCGGGAGGGACAGGGGTGGGGGAGCTGTTTTTT
CDR3 protein: CASSPGGTGVGELFF
V gene: TRBV12-3/TRBV12-4
clone size: NA
D gene: TRBD1
J gene: TRBJ2-2